The 15 T cell receptor beta chains in this list originate from one sample, sequenced in a study of CD8 T cells in Susac syndrome. Roughly 0.45 to 1 ug RNA was reverse transcribed with random hexamers. Each CDR3 protein gets one entry after TCRdb re-called the immunoSEQ multiplex PCR reads with MiXCR. The sample records 200,000 or so distinct CDR3 sequences, about 95% being singletons. Source material: CD4+ T cells from PBMCs. Every receptor here comes from a human donor with multiple sclerosis.

The V and J genes are TRBV30 and TRBJ2-3; D gene unclear. Germline V gene lookup returns CDR1 GTSNPN and CDR2 SVGIG (reference sequence). This CDR3 is 13 amino acids long. Trimming left V 1 base short and J 2 bases short, with 7 bases between. The CDR3 nucleotides are TGTGCCTGGAGTGGGGCGGCCACAGATACGCAGTATTTT. Residues: CAWSGAATDTQYF.

This rearrangement joins TRBV27 to TRBJ2-7; tentative D call: TRBD2 (6 bases). Germline-derived CDR1 and CDR2 are MNHEY and SMNVEV (reference sequence). This CDR3 is 13 amino acids long. Trimming took off 8 bases at V and 6 bases at J, with 17 bases between the two ends. The CDR3 reads CASGKTRTGEQYF. In nucleotides, the CDR3 is TGTGCCAGCGGAAAGACTAGGACGGGCGAGCAGTACTTC.

The chain uses TRBV3-1 and TRBJ2-3, with D tentatively TRBD1 (6 bases). Trimming removed 1 base at V and 6 bases at J, with 11 bases between. This CDR3 is 14 amino acids long. Germline assignment: CDR1 LGHDT and CDR2 YNNKEL (reference sequence). As DNA, the CDR3 is TGTGCCAGCAGCCAAGTTGGGGGCCGGGATACGCAGTATTTT. It codes for CASSQVGGRDTQYF.

This chain links TRBV6-5 with TRBJ2-5; a weak D match, TRBD1 (6 bases). Germline V lookup: CDR1 MNHEY, CDR2 SVGAGI. This CDR3 is 13 amino acids long. Trimming pared 5 bases from V and 9 bases from J, leaving 16 bases between. CDR3 region: CASSRGTMGAQYF. CDR3 nucleotide sequence: TGTGCCAGCAGTCGTGGGACAATGGGGGCCCAGTACTTC.

This clonotype has only one observation. The V call is TRBV4-2, the J call TRBJ2-4, with D unclear. Germline V gene data show CDR1 as LGHNA and CDR2 as YNFKEQ. Trimming left V 0 bases short and J 1 base short, with 10 bases between. The CDR3 consists of 16 residues. The CDR3 here is CASSQDRWAAKNIQYF. The CDR3 coding sequence is TGTGCCAGCAGCCAAGATCGGTGGGCCGCCAAAAACATTCAGTACTTC.

The chain is built from TRBV2 and TRBJ2-7; D not resolved. The CDR3 sequence is 13 residues long. The ends were cut back, 10 bases at V and 5 bases at J, with 18 bases in the middle. Germline lookup yields CDR1 SNHLY and CDR2 FYNNEI. DNA for the CDR3: TGTGCCACCATGTTAGATGGAGTTGACGAGCAGTACTTC. It codes for CATMLDGVDEQYF.

This rearrangement joins TRBV11-3 to TRBJ2-7; D uncertain. V dropped 0 bases and J dropped 3 bases, with 3 bases sitting between them. From germline, CDR1 is SGHNT and CDR2 YENEEA. CDR3 length: 12 residues. Here the CDR3 reads CASSLESYEQYF. The CDR3 bases are TGTGCCAGCAGCTTAGAGAGCTACGAGCAGTACTTC.

The chain joins TRBV5-6 to TRBJ1-2; D remains ambiguous. There are 18 residues in the CDR3. Germline CDR1 SGHDT, CDR2 YYEEEE. V dropped 2 bases and J dropped 0 bases, with 20 bases sitting between them. CDR3: CASSFGHPFQGANYGYTF. The CDR3 DNA is TGTGCCAGCAGCTTCGGGCACCCCTTTCAAGGAGCTAACTATGGCTACACCTTC.

This chain connects TRBV24-1 to TRBJ2-5; a weak D match, TRBD1 (6 bases). Deletions cut 7 bases from V and 4 bases from J, with 18 bases between. Germline assignment: CDR1 KGHDR and CDR2 SFDVKD. The CDR3 is 15 residues long. CDR3 in DNA: TGTGCCACCAGCATAAGAGGCAGGGGATCAGAGACCCAGTACTTC. Its protein product is CATSIRGRGSETQYF.

The rearrangement joins TRBV25-1 to TRBJ2-1; D remains unclear. This CDR3 is 13 amino acids long. Trimming cost V 4 bases and J 9 bases, with 13 bases left between them. From germline, CDR1 is MGHDK and CDR2 SYGVNS. The CDR3 region has the DNA TGTGCCAGCAGTGGTTCCCCTTTGGCTGAGCAGTTCTTC. It specifies CASSGSPLAEQFF.

This chain connects TRBV27 to TRBJ2-7; D perhaps matches TRBD2 (6 bases). With 3 bases removed from V and 6 bases from J, the gap between germline ends came to 12 bases. This CDR3 comprises 13 residues. Germline values: CDR1 MNHEY, CDR2 SMNVEV (reference sequence). This CDR3 reads CASSFLGSGEQYF. The CDR3 DNA follows: TGTGCCAGCAGTTTCCTCGGTAGCGGCGAGCAGTACTTC.

The chain has TRBV7-9 and TRBJ2-7; D unresolved. The germline V gene has CDR1 SEHNR and CDR2 FQNEAQ (reference sequence). Trimming removed 1 base at V and 2 bases at J, with 6 bases between. The CDR3 loop spans 13 amino acids. CDR3 residues: CASSLDSPYEQYF. The CDR3 DNA reads as TGTGCCAGCAGCTTAGACAGCCCCTACGAGCAGTACTTC.

The chain employs TRBV5-4 and TRBJ1-2, with D hard to call. Germline V gives CDR1 SGHNT, CDR2 YYREEE (reference sequence). The CDR3 loop spans 15 amino acids. V dropped 2 bases and J dropped 2 bases, with 13 bases sitting between them. CDR3 coding DNA: TGTGCCAGCAGCTTTGGTCCAGATTCGAACTATGGCTACACCTTC. Translation: CASSFGPDSNYGYTF.

This chain uses TRBV15 with TRBJ2-5; possible D gene TRBD2, 6 bases. The CDR3 is 13 residues long. Germline-derived CDR1 and CDR2 are LNHNV and YYDKDF (reference sequence). Trimming stripped 4 bases from V and 3 bases from J, with 9 bases between. CDR3 sequence reads: CATSTRREETQYF. DNA of the CDR3: TGTGCCACCAGCACCAGGAGGGAAGAGACCCAGTACTTC.

The rearrangement uses TRBV4-1 and TRBJ1-5; possible D gene TRBD1, 5 bases. The CDR3 covers 16 residues. Germline lookup yields CDR1 MGHRA and CDR2 YSYEKL. Trimming shortened V by 4 bases and J by 9 bases, and 22 bases separated the two germline ends. CDR3 in DNA: TGCGCCAGCAGCCTCCCCCAGGCCGGGGGTCTCCGGCCCCAGCATTTT. Its translation is CASSLPQAGGLRPQHF.